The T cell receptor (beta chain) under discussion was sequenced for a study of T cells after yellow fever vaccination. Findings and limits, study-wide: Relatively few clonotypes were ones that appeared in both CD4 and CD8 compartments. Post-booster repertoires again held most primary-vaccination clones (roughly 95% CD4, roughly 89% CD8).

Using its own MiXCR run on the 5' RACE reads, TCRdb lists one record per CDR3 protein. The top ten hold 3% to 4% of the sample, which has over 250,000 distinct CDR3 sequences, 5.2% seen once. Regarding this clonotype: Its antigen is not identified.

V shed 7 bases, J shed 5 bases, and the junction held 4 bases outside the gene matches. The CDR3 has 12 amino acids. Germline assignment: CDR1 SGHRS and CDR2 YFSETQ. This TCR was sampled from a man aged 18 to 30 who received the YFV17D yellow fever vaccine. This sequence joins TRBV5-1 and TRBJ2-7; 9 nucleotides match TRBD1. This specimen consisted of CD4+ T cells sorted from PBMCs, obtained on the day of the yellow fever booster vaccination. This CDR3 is CASAGQGNEQYF. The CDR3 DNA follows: TGCGCCAGCGCTGGACAGGGGAACGAGCAGTACTTC.